This T cell receptor (beta chain) was sequenced during a study of cytomegalovirus exposure and HLA in healthy donors. Background on the study: A prior study identified approximately 110 million unique TCR beta sequences from roughly 180 million T cells.

A multiplex PCR was run with 60 Vbeta primers and 13 Jbeta primers. Libraries were prepared by immunoSEQ multiplex PCR; TCRdb keeps only in-frame clonotypes and omits some of them. The sample includes 95,000 to 150,000 clones, approximately 80% of them seen just once. Concerning this clone itself: Its specificity is not known.

Findings and caveats of the study: Immune exposure was documented only through CMV serostatus. Accounts indicate the classifier identified cytomegalovirus status with strong specificity and sensitivity. Per a later analysis, about 15,000 TCR beta sequences showed association with HLA alleles at 0.05 false discovery rate.

The germline gives CDR1 SQVTM, CDR2 ANQGSEA. There are 15 residues in the CDR3. Trimming removed 6 bases from V and 0 bases from J, with 15 bases in between. This TCR was sampled from a man aged 18 to 29 in good health and CMV-seropositive. Input material: PBMCs. The genes are TRBV29-1 and TRBJ2-1, with D maybe TRBD2 (5 bases). CDR3 nucleotide sequence: TGCAGCGTCTGGATTAGCGTCAGCTCCTACAATGAGCAGTTCTTC. This codes for CSVWISVSSYNEQFF.